The clone carrying this T cell receptor (beta chain) was seen repeatedly, ten times or more. The antigen is unknown. Amplified TCR beta CDR3 regions were obtained using RNA transcripts as template. The workflow started with a first-round RT-PCR run with HTBI primers and then moved on to a second-round multiplex PCR. TCRdb itself ran the multiplex PCR reads through MiXCR, one entry per CDR3 protein. The profile shows about 1.1 million distinct CDR3 sequences, about 36% of them singletons. Hyperthyroidism in these 18- to 65-year-old patients was newly diagnosed, lasting under 2 months. This sample is part of a study of Graves' ophthalmopathy and Graves' hyperthyroidism. Study at large: By definition, stable hyperthyroidism involved no ophthalmopathy within 18 months of follow-up.

Study results and caveats: At about 70% sensitivity and 72.22% specificity, the model predicted progression of the ophthalmopathy.

Trimming at V came to 2 bases and at J to 6 bases, leaving 7 bases not matched to a gene. CDR1 is SGHAT, CDR2 FQNNGV, per germline. The CDR3 covers 15 residues. The rearrangement links TRBV11-2 to TRBJ2-7; TRBD1 matches 10 bases. The sequencing input was peripheral blood or thyroid tissue (not recorded which). The TCR was taken from an adult man with Graves' hyperthyroidism. The CDR3 nucleotides are TGTGCCAGCAGCTTACACTCGGACAGGGGGGCCGAGCAGTACTTC. Its translation: CASSLHSDRGAEQYF.